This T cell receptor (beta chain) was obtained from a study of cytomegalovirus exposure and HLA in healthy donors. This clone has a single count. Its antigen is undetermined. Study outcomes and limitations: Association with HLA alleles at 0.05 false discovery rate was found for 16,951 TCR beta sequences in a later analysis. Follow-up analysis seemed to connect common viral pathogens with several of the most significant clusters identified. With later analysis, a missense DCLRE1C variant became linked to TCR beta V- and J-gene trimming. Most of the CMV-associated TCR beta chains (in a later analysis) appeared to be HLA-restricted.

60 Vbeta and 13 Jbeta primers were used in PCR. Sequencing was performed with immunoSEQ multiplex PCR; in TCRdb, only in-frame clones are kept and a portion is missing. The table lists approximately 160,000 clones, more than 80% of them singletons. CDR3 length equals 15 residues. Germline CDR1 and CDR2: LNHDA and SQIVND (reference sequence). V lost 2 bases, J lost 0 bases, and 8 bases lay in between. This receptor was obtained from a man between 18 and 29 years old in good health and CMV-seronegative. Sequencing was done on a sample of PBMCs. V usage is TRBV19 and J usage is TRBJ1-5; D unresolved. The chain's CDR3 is CASSILGPSNQPQHF. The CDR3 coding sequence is TGTGCCAGTAGTATACTGGGCCCTAGCAATCAGCCCCAGCATTTT.